This T cell receptor beta chain derives from a study of a mutant IDH1 vaccine in newly diagnosed glioma. As for time point: week 23, last vaccination. Doses comprised 300 ug of mutant IDH1 20-mer peptide each, plus topical imiquimod. The germline V gene encodes CDR1 SGHTA and CDR2 FQGNSA. Trimming removed 3 bases from V and 4 bases from J; junction bases left unmatched: 5. This CDR3 is built from 15 residues. TCRdb's table, derived via immunoSEQ multiplex PCR, lists solely in-frame clones and lacks some. This sample has under 85,000 clones, with 75% to 90% found just once. Notes on this clone: Its specificity is not known.

The rearrangement links TRBV7-2 to TRBJ2-1; 8 nucleotides line up with TRBD2. The clonotype originates from a woman in her fifties or sixties with glioma. The source material was PBMCs, sampled from a glioma patient whose treatment included an IDH1 peptide vaccine. CDR3 nucleotide sequence: TGTGCCAGCAGCTTCGATAGCGGGGCATACAATGAGCAGTTCTTC. Translation: CASSFDSGAYNEQFF.